Following are 20 T cell receptor beta chains from one sample sequenced in a study of shared clonotypes between healthy human individuals. Assay: immunoSEQ multiplex PCR; the TCRdb copy retains only in-frame clones and omits some. The sample holds 2 million to 2.5 million clones, about 94% seen once. The naive CD8 population came from CD45RO-negative cells selected for CCR7, without terminally differentiated effector memory CD45RA+ cells. Input material: naive CD8+ T cells sorted from blood. The origin of the receptors is a man aged 18-30 years in good health.

This clone was seen just once. The CDR3 ends on some other residue instead of the conserved phenylalanine or tryptophan, so this is likely a read error. This chain joins TRBV5-4 and TRBJ1-1; the D is unclear. The length of the CDR3 is 15 residues. Germline CDR1 SGHNT, CDR2 YYREEE (reference sequence). The ends were cut back, 6 bases at V and 0 bases at J, with 15 bases in the middle. CDR3 sequence reads: CASTPPGALNTEAFS. The CDR3 DNA follows: TGTGCCAGCACCCCACCCGGTGCCCTGAACACTGAAGCTTTCTCT.

The CDR3 DNA sequence: TGCAGTGCTAGTCTTCTCGGGGAGCTGTTTTTT. This codes for CSASLLGELFF. The V call is TRBV20-1, the J call TRBJ2-2; D call uncertain. The CDR3 sequence is 11 residues long. Germline values: CDR1 DFQATT, CDR2 SNEGSKA (reference sequence). The V gene lost 3 bases and the J gene lost 7 bases, with 6 bases spanning the gap.

The chain uses TRBV6-5 and TRBJ2-3; 8 bases fit TRBD1. CDR1 and CDR2 (germline): MNHEY, SVGAGI. This CDR3 is 16 amino acids long. The ends lost 0 bases at V and 4 bases at J; junction bases unmatched: 6. This CDR3 reads CASSYSGTGQADTQYF. CDR3 nucleotides: TGTGCCAGCAGTTACTCCGGGACAGGTCAGGCAGATACGCAGTATTTT.

CDR3 residues: CASSYPGLNNEQFF. The CDR3 nucleotides are TGTGCCAGCAGTTACCCTGGACTTAACAATGAGCAGTTCTTC. The chain links TRBV6-5 to TRBJ2-1; maybe TRBD2 (5 bases). The germline gives CDR1 MNHEY, CDR2 SVGAGI. The CDR3 totals 14 residues. V was cut by 2 bases and J by 5 bases, with 10 bases left in between.

On this clone: The same CDR3 arises from other DNA sequences in this sample as well. V is TRBV6-1 and J is TRBJ2-7; 8 nucleotides align to TRBD2. The CDR3 has 15 residues. With 2 bases clipped from V and 1 base from J, the junction kept 4 bases outside the gene matches. Looked up from germline, CDR1 is MNHNS and CDR2 is SASEGT. DNA for the CDR3: TGTGCCAGCAGTGAATTAACTAGCGGATCCTACGAGCAGTACTTC. Translation gives CASSELTSGSYEQYF.

The chain links TRBV6-5 to TRBJ2-5, with no clear D. The CDR3 extends over 14 amino acids. V lost 2 bases to trimming and J lost 3 bases, with 10 bases between them. Per germline, CDR1 MNHEY and CDR2 SVGAGI. Written as DNA, the CDR3 is TGTGCCAGCAGTTACCATGGGGAAGAAGAGACCCAGTACTTC. This translates into CASSYHGEEETQYF.

V gene TRBV4-1 combines with J gene TRBJ2-7, with D unclear. Germline V gene sequence: CDR1 MGHRA, CDR2 YSYEKL. Trimming stripped 0 bases from V and 3 bases from J, with 12 bases between. The CDR3 runs to 15 residues. DNA for the CDR3: TGCGCCAGCAGCCAAGATCTCGCGGCTTTCTACGAGCAGTACTTC. It codes for CASSQDLAAFYEQYF.

The genes are TRBV10-3 and TRBJ1-1; maybe TRBD1 (5 bases). Trimming pared 0 bases from V and 6 bases from J, leaving 11 bases between. CDR1 and CDR2 (germline): ENHRY, SYGVKD. The CDR3 extends over 14 amino acids. Here the CDR3 DNA reads TGTGCCATCAGTGAGTCGTCAGGGATATCTGAAGCTTTCTTT. Translated, it gives CAISESSGISEAFF.

V and J are TRBV5-6 and TRBJ2-1; 10 positions match TRBD1. This CDR3 has 15 residues. Germline V lookup: CDR1 SGHDT, CDR2 YYEEEE. J lost 5 bases, V lost 4 bases, and 6 bases had no gene match. CDR3: CASSLRQGADNEQFF. CDR3 nucleotides: TGTGCCAGCAGCCTCAGACAGGGGGCGGACAATGAGCAGTTCTTC.

This clone was seen only once. The V and J genes are TRBV6-1 and TRBJ2-7, with 7 nucleotides matching TRBD1. This CDR3 spans 15 amino acids. Germline CDR1 reads MNHNS; CDR2 reads SASEGT. After removal of 4 bases from V and 4 bases from J, the junction contained 10 bases not matched to a gene. CDR3 region: CASSVGTATIYEQYF. CDR3 DNA: TGTGCCAGCAGTGTCGGGACAGCCACCATTTACGAGCAGTACTTC.

This clone was picked up one time. The chain carries TRBV5-1 and TRBJ2-7; 9 bases are shared with TRBD1. V lost 4 bases and J lost 0; bases outside the gene matches: 5. Germline V lookup: CDR1 SGHRS, CDR2 YFSETQ. This CDR3 contains 15 residues. Here the CDR3 DNA reads TGCGCCAGCAGCCCGACAGGGGGGAACTCCTACGAGCAGTACTTC. Protein: CASSPTGGNSYEQYF.

The chain recombines TRBV7-9 with TRBJ2-7; 8 nucleotides line up with TRBD1. There are 15 residues in the CDR3. With V trimmed by 6 bases and J by 3 bases, 10 bases remained unmatched. From germline, CDR1 is SEHNR and CDR2 FQNEAQ (reference sequence). CDR3 sequence (DNA): TGTGCCAGCAGTAAAGGGGTGGACAGGGACTACGAGCAGTACTTC. The encoded protein is CASSKGVDRDYEQYF.

The chain couples TRBV7-9 to TRBJ2-7, with a weak D call TRBD2 (6 bases). Germline loops: CDR1 SEHNR, CDR2 FQNEAQ (reference sequence). Trimming took 5 bases from V and 0 from J, leaving 14 bases between them. The CDR3 contains 15 residues. The CDR3 nucleotides read TGTGCCAGCAGCCCCAGTTGGCGGGACTCCTACGAGCAGTACTTC. This sequence encodes CASSPSWRDSYEQYF.

The J gene is TRBJ1-2, the V gene TRBV28, with TRBD1 matching over 7 bases. V gave up 4 bases and J gave up 2 bases; unmatched junction bases: 13. This CDR3 is 17 amino acids long. Germline CDR1 MDHEN, CDR2 SYDVKM. DNA for the CDR3: TGTGCCAGCAGTTCGATACGAGAGACAGGGACGAACTATGGCTACACCTTC. This translates into CASSSIRETGTNYGYTF.

The V gene is TRBV2, the J gene TRBJ1-5, with D maybe TRBD1 (6 bases). This CDR3 is 16 amino acids long. V was cut by 2 bases and J by 2 bases, with 13 bases left in between. CDR1 is SNHLY, CDR2 FYNNEI, per germline. Here the CDR3 DNA reads TGTGCCAGCAGTGAAAGGAAAGGGGGGGGCAATCAGCCCCAGCATTTT. Translated: CASSERKGGGNQPQHF.

The chain joins TRBV4-1 to TRBJ1-4; no firm D call. CDR1 and CDR2 from the germline V gene are MGHRA and YSYEKL. This CDR3 is 17 amino acids long. V dropped 0 bases and J dropped 0 bases, with 11 bases sitting between them. The DNA for the CDR3 is TGCGCCAGCAGCCAAGACCCGTACATCCCAACTAATGAAAAACTGTTTTTT. Residues: CASSQDPYIPTNEKLFF.

The rearrangement links TRBV4-1 to TRBJ2-1; no clear D. Germline loops: CDR1 MGHRA, CDR2 YSYEKL. V shed 3 bases and J shed 8 bases, with 11 bases lying between them. The CDR3 totals 13 residues. The CDR3: CASSQSLGHEQFF. The CDR3 coding sequence is TGCGCCAGCAGCCAGTCATTAGGCCATGAGCAGTTCTTC.

The chain is built from TRBV2 and TRBJ2-2; TRBD1 agrees at 7 bases. Per the germline V gene, CDR1 is SNHLY and CDR2 is FYNNEI. The trim removed 3 bases at V and 7 bases at J, leaving 5 bases unmatched. This CDR3 contains 14 residues. The CDR3 reads CASSDEGGIGELFF. The CDR3 DNA sequence: TGTGCCAGCAGTGACGAAGGGGGCATCGGGGAGCTGTTTTTT.

The chain uses TRBV29-1 and TRBJ2-1; 8 nucleotides match TRBD2. J was trimmed by 5 bases and V by 3 bases; bases with no gene match: 3. The CDR3 loop spans 13 amino acids. CDR1 SQVTM and CDR2 ANQGSEA come from the germline V gene. The CDR3 nucleotides read TGCAGCGTTGAGGGCGGGAGGAACAATGAGCAGTTCTTC. Its translation: CSVEGGRNNEQFF.

This chain uses TRBV29-1 with TRBJ2-5; the D gene could be TRBD1 or TRBD2 (6 bases each). V was trimmed by 3 bases and J by 5 bases, leaving 22 bases between them. CDR3 length: 16 amino acids. Germline V gene sequence: CDR1 SQVTM, CDR2 ANQGSEA. The CDR3 loop reads CSVDDRAGTLRETQYF. As DNA, the CDR3 is TGCAGCGTTGATGATAGGGCGGGGACATTAAGGGAGACCCAGTACTTC.